Reported below is one TCR beta chain. Its antigen is currently unknown. This record comes from a study of cytomegalovirus exposure and HLA in healthy donors. Study-level background: Out of roughly 200 million T cells, an earlier analysis found 117 million unique TCR beta sequences in total. The study placed 80% to 85% of its approximately 400 genotyped donors in the Caucasian-associated ancestry cluster.

Amplification used 60 Vbeta primers and 13 Jbeta primers. Only in-frame clones appear in the TCRdb table, and some are missing; sequencing was by immunoSEQ multiplex PCR. The data contain fewer than 80,000 clones, around 80% of them seen just once; the ten biggest clones take up approximately 2.4%. Notes on the study in general: Accurate prediction of HLA-A and HLA-B alleles (for most subjects) was reportedly achieved from TCR beta sequences. Despite most TCR sequences being rare, some public TCRs occurred in many donors.

The sequence was obtained from a man between 25 and 39 years old in good health and CMV-seronegative. Sequences were obtained from PBMCs.

The CDR3 DNA reads TGCGCCAGCAGCCCCCAGCGGGAGGGATCTTACAATGAGCAGTTCTTC. This encodes CASSPQREGSYNEQFF. The J gene is TRBJ2-1, the V gene TRBV4-1; 10 positions match TRBD2. Per the germline V gene, CDR1 is MGHRA and CDR2 is YSYEKL. The J segment lost 4 bases and the V segment lost 4 bases, leaving 7 bases of the junction unmatched. The CDR3 sequence is 16 residues long.